Sequencing of this T cell receptor beta chain was carried out in a study of blood T cell repertoires in COVID-19. This CDR3 is 15 amino acids long. The J segment lost 5 bases and the V segment lost 5 bases, leaving 6 bases of the junction unmatched. Per the germline V gene, CDR1 is MNHEY and CDR2 is SVGEGT. Generated by immunoSEQ multiplex PCR, the TCRdb table keeps only in-frame clones and is missing some. The data hold hundreds of thousands of clones, with approximately 90% observed a single time. This clonotype originated in a man in his fifties who had been exposed to COVID-19. The sequenced sample consisted of PBMCs or T cells enriched from blood (not recorded which). The chain is built from TRBV6-2 or TRBV6-3 and TRBJ1-4; 9 nucleotides agree with TRBD1. This CDR3 reads CASSTDRGQNEKLFF. CDR3 nucleotides: TGTGCCAGCAGTACGGACAGGGGACAAAATGAAAAACTGTTTTTT.